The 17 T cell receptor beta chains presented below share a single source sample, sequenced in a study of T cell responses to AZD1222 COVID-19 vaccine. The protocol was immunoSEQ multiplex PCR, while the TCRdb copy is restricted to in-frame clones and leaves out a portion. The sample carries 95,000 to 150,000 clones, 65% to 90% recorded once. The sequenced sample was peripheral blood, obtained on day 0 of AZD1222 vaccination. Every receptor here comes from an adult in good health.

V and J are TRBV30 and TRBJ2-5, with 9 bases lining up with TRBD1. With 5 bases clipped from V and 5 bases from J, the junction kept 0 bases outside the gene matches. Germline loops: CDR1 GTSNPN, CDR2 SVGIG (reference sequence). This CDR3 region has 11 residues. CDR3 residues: CAWGQGETQYF. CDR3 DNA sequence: TGTGCCTGGGGACAGGGGGAGACCCAGTACTTC.

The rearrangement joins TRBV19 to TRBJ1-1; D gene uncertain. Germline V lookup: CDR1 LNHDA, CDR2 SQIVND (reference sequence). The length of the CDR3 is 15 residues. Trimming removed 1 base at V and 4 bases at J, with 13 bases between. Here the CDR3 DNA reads TGTGCCAGTAGTATAGTGGTCGGCGGCGGCACTGAAGCTTTCTTT. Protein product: CASSIVVGGGTEAFF.

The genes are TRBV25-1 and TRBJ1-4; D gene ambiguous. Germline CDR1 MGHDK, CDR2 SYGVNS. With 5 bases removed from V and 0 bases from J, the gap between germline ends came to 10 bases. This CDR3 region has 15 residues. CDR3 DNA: TGTGCCAGCAGTCAAACGGGTCCAACTAATGAAAAACTGTTTTTT. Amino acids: CASSQTGPTNEKLFF.

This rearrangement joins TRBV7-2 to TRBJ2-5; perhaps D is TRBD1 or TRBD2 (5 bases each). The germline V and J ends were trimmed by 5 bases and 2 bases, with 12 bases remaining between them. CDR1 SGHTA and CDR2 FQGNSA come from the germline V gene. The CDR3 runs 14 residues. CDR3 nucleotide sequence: TGTGCCAGCAGCCCGGGACCAACGCAAGAGACCCAGTACTTC. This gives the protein CASSPGPTQETQYF.

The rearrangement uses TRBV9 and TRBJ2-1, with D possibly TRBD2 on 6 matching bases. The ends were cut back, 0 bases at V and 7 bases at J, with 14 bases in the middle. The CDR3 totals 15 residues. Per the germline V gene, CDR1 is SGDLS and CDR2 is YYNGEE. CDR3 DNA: TGTGCCAGCAGCGTAGTTACCGGGACTTCGAATGAGCAGTTCTTC. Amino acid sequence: CASSVVTGTSNEQFF.

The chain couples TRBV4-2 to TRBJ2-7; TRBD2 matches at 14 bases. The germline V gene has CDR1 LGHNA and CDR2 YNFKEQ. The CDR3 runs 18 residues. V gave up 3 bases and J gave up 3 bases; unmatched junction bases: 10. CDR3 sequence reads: CASSHPRTSGGFGYEQYF. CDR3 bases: TGTGCCAGCAGCCATCCTCGGACTAGCGGGGGGTTCGGCTACGAGCAGTACTTC.

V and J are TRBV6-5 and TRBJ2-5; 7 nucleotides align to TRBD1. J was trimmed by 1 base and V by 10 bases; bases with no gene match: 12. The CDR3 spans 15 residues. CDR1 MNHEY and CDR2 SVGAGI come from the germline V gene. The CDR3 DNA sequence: TGTGCCACCCACCGAGGGGGCGTCGGCCAAGAGACCCAGTACTTC. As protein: CATHRGGVGQETQYF.

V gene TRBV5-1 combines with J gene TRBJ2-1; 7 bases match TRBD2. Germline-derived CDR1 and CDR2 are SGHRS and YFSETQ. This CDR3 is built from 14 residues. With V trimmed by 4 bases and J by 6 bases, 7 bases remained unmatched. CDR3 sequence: CASSPDQRGNEQFF. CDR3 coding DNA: TGCGCCAGCAGCCCGGATCAGCGGGGCAATGAGCAGTTCTTC.

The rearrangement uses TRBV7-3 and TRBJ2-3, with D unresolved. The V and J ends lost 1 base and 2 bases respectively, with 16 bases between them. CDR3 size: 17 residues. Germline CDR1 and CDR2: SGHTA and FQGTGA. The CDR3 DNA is TGTGCCAGCAGCTTAATCACACAGTACCCTTCCACAGATACGCAGTATTTT. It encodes CASSLITQYPSTDTQYF.

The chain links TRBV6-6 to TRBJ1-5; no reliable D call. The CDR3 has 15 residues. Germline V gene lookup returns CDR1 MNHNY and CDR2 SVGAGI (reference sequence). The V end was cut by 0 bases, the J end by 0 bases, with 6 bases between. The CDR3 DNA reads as TGTGCCAGCAGTTACTCAGGAGATAGCAATCAGCCCCAGCATTTT. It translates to CASSYSGDSNQPQHF.

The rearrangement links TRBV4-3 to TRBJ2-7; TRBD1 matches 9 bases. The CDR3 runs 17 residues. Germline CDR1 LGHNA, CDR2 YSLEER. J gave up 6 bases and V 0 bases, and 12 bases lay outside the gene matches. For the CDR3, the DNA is TGCGCCAGCAGCCAAGAGTCGGCCGGACAGGGGCCAGGCGAGCAGTACTTC. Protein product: CASSQESAGQGPGEQYF.

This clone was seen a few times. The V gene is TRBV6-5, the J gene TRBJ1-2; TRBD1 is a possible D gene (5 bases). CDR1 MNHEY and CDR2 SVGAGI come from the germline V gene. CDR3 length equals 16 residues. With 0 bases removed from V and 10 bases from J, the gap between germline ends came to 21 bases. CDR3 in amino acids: CASSYSNPSAGFSYTF. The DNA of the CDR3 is TGTGCCAGCAGTTACTCGAACCCTTCGGCAGGGTTTTCCTACACCTTC.

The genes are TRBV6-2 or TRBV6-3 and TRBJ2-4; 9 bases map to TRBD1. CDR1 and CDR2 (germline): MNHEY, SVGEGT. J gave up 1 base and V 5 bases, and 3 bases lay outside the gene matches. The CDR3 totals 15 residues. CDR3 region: CASSHDRGAKNIQYF. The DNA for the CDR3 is TGTGCCAGCAGTCACGACAGGGGGGCCAAAAACATTCAGTACTTC.

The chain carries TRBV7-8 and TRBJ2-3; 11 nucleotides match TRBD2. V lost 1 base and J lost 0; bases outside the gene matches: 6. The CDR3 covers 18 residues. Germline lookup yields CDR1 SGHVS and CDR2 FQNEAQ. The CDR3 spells CASSLELAGALSTDTQYF. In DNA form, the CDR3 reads TGTGCCAGCAGCTTAGAACTAGCGGGGGCCCTAAGCACAGATACGCAGTATTTT.

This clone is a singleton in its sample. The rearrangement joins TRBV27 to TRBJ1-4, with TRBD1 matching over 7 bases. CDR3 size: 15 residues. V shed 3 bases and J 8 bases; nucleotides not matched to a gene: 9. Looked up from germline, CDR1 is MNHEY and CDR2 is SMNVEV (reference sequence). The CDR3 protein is CASSFTGAQGEKLFF. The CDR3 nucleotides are TGTGCCAGCAGTTTCACAGGGGCCCAGGGGGAAAAACTGTTTTTT.

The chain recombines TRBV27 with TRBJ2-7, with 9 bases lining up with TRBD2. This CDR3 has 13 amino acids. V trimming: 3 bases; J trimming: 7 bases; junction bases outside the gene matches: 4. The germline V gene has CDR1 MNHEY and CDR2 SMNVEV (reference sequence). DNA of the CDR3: TGTGCCAGCAGTTTGGTAGCGGGGGTTGAGCAGTACTTC. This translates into CASSLVAGVEQYF.

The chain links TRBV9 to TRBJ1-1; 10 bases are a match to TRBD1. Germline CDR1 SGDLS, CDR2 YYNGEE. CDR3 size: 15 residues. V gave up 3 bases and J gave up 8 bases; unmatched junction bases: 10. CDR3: CASSATGTGDREAFF. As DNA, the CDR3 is TGTGCCAGCAGCGCAACCGGGACAGGGGATCGGGAAGCTTTCTTT. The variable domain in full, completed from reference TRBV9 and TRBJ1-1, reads DSGVTQTPKHLITATGQRVTLRCSPRSGDLSVYWYQQSLDQGLQFLIQYYNGEERAKGNILERFSAQQFPDLHSELNLSSLELGDSALYFCASSATGTGDREAFFGQGTRLTVV.